The clone carrying this T cell receptor beta chain was picked up a small number of times. Its target is not known. This record belongs to a study of identical twins. Template switching (which added a universal primer site) was used, and cDNA carried unique molecular identifiers. A single record per CDR3 protein comes from TCRdb applying MiXCR to the 5' RACE reads. The table includes roughly 720,000 distinct CDR3 sequences, over 15% detected once. Findings and limits, study-wide: Zero-insertion analyses were open to partial confounding by invariant MAIT and iNKT cells.

The CDR3 contains 14 residues. The V and J ends lost 5 bases and 1 base respectively, with 11 bases between them. This sample also belongs to another study, concerning T cells expressing NK-cell markers.

This sequence was found in a woman between 18 and 30 years old in good health. The genes are TRBV12-3 or TRBV12-4 and TRBJ1-1, with TRBD1 as a possible D gene (5 bases). The specimen was PBMCs. The DNA for the CDR3 is TGTGCCAGCAGTGTAACCCAGGGGAACACTGAAGCTTTCTTT. It translates to CASSVTQGNTEAFF.